Sequencing of this TCR beta chain was carried out in a study of T cell responses to AZD1222 COVID-19 vaccine. TCRdb's table, derived via immunoSEQ multiplex PCR, lists solely in-frame clones and lacks some. Of 150,000 to 200,000 clones in the sample, under 95% were seen once. Regarding the study as a whole: Nearly half of spike-specific TCRs reportedly target unmutated variant regions. White British donors predominated, females outnumbered males, and clonal diversity was possibly underestimated. Only a handful of AZD1222 recipients, more than five in all, had baseline seropositivity. Increases in Spike-specific TCR breadth and depth were seen after two AZD1222 doses.

The J segment lost 2 bases and the V segment lost 7 bases, leaving 6 bases of the junction unmatched. This CDR3 is 16 amino acids long. Germline V gene sequence: CDR1 SGHRS, CDR2 YFSETQ. Notes on this clone: Antigen: not known.

The source is an adult in good health. This specimen was peripheral blood, taken on day 0 of AZD1222 vaccination. This chain joins TRBV5-1 and TRBJ2-6; 10 nucleotides line up with TRBD1. CDR3 sequence: CASATTGGAGANVLTF. The DNA for the CDR3 is TGCGCCAGCGCGACGACAGGGGGCGCTGGGGCCAACGTCCTGACTTTC.